The T cell receptor (beta chain) described here comes from a study of blood T cell repertoires in COVID-19. About the research overall: Sites across the United States, Italy and Spain contributed samples from acute and convalescent COVID-19. PBMCs, B-cell-depleted T cells, or T cells were the source of the cDNA or gDNA that made up the material.

Original processing notes: Amplified reference gene primers provided the basis for estimating nucleated cell counts. Sequencing used immunoSEQ multiplex PCR; TCRdb keeps in-frame clones, though not all of them. V, J and clone size reflect that table, while D and trimming were determined from the DNA. Of some 670,000 clones listed, 80% to 90% are singletons. The origin of this receptor is a young woman with acute or convalescent COVID-19. The sequencing input was peripheral blood.

CDR3 loop: CASSSRGQGRLYEQYF. CDR3 sequence (DNA): TGTGCCAGCAGTTCTCGGGGACAGGGGAGGTTGTACGAGCAGTACTTC. The chain uses TRBV6-5 and TRBJ2-7; 10 bases are a match to TRBD1. The CDR3 sequence is 16 residues long. The V gene end was trimmed by 4 bases and the J gene end by 4 bases; junction bases not matched to a gene: 10. In germline, CDR1 is MNHEY, CDR2 SVGAGI.